Listed here are 7 T cell receptor beta chains from one sample, sequenced in a study of identical twins. MiXCR was run by TCRdb on the 5' RACE reads, yielding one entry per CDR3 protein. The sample has roughly 540,000 distinct CDR3 sequences, approximately 22% seen once. This sample was also put to use in a study of T cells expressing NK-cell markers.

The specimen sequenced was CD4+ T cells sorted from blood. The receptor source for this set is a woman between 18 and 29 years old in good health.

V and J are TRBV7-9 and TRBJ1-4; D is ambiguous. Trimming left V 0 bases short and J 5 bases short, with 10 bases between. Germline CDR1 and CDR2: SEHNR and FQNEAQ (reference sequence). The CDR3 spans 15 residues. The chain's CDR3 is CASSLAGSWNEKLFF. Here the CDR3 DNA reads TGTGCCAGCAGCTTAGCAGGCAGCTGGAATGAAAAACTGTTTTTT.

This clonotype has a handful of counts. The chain is built from TRBV18 and TRBJ1-5, with 8 bases aligning to TRBD1. Trimming cost V 5 bases and J 3 bases; bases outside gene matches: 6. Germline CDR1 reads KGHSH; CDR2 reads LQKENI. The CDR3 sequence is 15 residues long. For the CDR3, the DNA is TGTGCCAGCTCATCCGGACAGGGCAACAATCAGCCCCAGCATTTT. Protein: CASSSGQGNNQPQHF.

The chain joins TRBV4-3 to TRBJ2-1; no reliable D call. CDR3 length: 16 residues. CDR1 and CDR2 from the germline V gene are LGHNA and YSLEER. The germline V and J ends were trimmed by 4 bases and 2 bases, with 15 bases remaining between them. The CDR3 DNA is TGCGCCAGCAGCCGTGGCGGACGCGGCCCCTACAATGAGCAGTTCTTC. As protein: CASSRGGRGPYNEQFF.

This clonotype occurred a few times. The chain employs TRBV30 and TRBJ1-1; D remains ambiguous. The CDR3 has 13 amino acids. V lost 1 base and J lost 0, with 6 bases in between. The germline V gene encodes CDR1 GTSNPN and CDR2 SVGIG (reference sequence). CDR3 nucleotides: TGTGCCTGGAGTGGACGGGTGAACACTGAAGCTTTCTTT. This sequence encodes CAWSGRVNTEAFF. The full variable domain, its missing parts supplied by reference TRBV30 and TRBJ1-1, is SQTIHQWPATLVQPVGSPLSLECTVEGTSNPNLYWYRQAAGRGLQLLFYSVGIGQISSEVPQNLSASRPQDRQFILSSKKLLLSDSGFYLCAWSGRVNTEAFFGQGTRLTVV.

The sample holds a few counts of this clonotype. The chain links TRBV9 to TRBJ2-3; 11 bases line up with TRBD2. The CDR3 is made up of 16 amino acids. The germline V gene encodes CDR1 SGDLS and CDR2 YYNGEE. V was clipped by 4 bases and J by 5 bases; unmatched bases: 9. CDR3 region: CASSPTPGTSGDTQYF. The CDR3 region has the DNA TGTGCCAGCAGCCCCACCCCCGGGACTAGCGGAGATACGCAGTATTTT. Full variable domain (outside the CDR3, taken from reference TRBV9 and TRBJ2-3): DSGVTQTPKHLITATGQRVTLRCSPRSGDLSVYWYQQSLDQGLQFLIQYYNGEERAKGNILERFSAQQFPDLHSELNLSSLELGDSALYFCASSPTPGTSGDTQYFGPGTRLTVL.

The chain uses TRBV6-2 or TRBV6-3 and TRBJ2-7; TRBD1 matches 7 bases. CDR1 is MNHEY and CDR2 is SVGEGT in the germline V gene. The CDR3 is made up of 13 amino acids. J was trimmed by 7 bases and V by 4 bases; bases with no gene match: 7. The CDR3 DNA follows: TGTGCCAGCAGTTTCCGGGACAGTCATGAGCAGTACTTC. Protein sequence: CASSFRDSHEQYF.

This clonotype was detected a few times. The chain combines TRBV5-5 with TRBJ2-7; TRBD1 aligns across 8 bases. The CDR3 runs to 15 residues. Germline V CDR1 and CDR2: SGHKS, YYEKEE (reference sequence). J gave up 0 bases and V 3 bases, and 5 bases lay outside the gene matches. CDR3 coding DNA: TGTGCCAGCAGCTGGAGGACAGGGAGCTCCTACGAGCAGTACTTC. Residues: CASSWRTGSSYEQYF.